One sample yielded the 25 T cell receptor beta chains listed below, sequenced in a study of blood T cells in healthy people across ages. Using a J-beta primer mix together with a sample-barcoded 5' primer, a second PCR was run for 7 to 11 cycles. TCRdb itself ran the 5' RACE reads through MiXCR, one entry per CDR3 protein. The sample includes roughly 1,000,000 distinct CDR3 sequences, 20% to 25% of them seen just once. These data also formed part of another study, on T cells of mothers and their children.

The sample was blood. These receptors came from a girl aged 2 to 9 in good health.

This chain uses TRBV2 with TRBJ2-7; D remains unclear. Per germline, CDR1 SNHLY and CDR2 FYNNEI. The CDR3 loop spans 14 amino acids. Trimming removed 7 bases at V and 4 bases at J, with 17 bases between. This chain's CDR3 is CASTASPSLYEQYF. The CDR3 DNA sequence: TGTGCCAGCACCGCTTCCCCCTCACTTTACGAGCAGTACTTC.

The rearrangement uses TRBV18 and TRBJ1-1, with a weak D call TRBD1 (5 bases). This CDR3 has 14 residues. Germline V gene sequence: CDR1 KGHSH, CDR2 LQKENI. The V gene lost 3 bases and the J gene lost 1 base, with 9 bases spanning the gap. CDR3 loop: CASSPLGQNTEAFF. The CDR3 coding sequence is TGTGCCAGCTCACCGCTTGGACAGAACACTGAAGCTTTCTTT.

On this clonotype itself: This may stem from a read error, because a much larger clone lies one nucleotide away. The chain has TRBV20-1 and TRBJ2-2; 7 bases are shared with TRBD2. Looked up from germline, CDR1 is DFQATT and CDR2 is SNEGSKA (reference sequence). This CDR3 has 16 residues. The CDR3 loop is CIARDVASGNTGELFF. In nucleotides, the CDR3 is TGCATTGCTAGAGATGTGGCTAGCGGGAACACCGGGGAGCTGTTTTTT.

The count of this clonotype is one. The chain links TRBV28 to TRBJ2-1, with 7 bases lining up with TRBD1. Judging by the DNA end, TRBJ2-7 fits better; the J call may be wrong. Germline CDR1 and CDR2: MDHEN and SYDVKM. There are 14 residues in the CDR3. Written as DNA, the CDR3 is TGTGCCAGCAGTTTTGGGACAGAACACTACGAGCAGTACTTC. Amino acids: CASSFGTEHYEQYF.

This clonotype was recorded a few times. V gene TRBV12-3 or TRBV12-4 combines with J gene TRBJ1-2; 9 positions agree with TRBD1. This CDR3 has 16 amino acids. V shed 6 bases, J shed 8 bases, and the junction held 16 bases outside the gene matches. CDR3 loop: CASSSTPGQGDEGYTF. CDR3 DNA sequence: TGTGCCAGCAGCTCAACCCCGGGACAGGGAGATGAGGGCTACACCTTC.

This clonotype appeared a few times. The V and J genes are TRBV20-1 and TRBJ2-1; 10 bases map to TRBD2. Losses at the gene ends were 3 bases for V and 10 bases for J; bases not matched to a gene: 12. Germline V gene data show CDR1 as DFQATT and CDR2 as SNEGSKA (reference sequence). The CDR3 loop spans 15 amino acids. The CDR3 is CSARVLLAGRPEQFF. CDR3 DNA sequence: TGCAGTGCTAGGGTTTTACTAGCGGGGCGACCAGAGCAGTTCTTC.

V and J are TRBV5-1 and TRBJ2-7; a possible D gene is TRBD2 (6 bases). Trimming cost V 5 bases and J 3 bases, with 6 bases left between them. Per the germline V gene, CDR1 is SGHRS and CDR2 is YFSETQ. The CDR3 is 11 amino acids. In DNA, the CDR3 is TGCGCCAGCAGGGACTACTACGAGCAGTACTTC. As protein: CASRDYYEQYF.

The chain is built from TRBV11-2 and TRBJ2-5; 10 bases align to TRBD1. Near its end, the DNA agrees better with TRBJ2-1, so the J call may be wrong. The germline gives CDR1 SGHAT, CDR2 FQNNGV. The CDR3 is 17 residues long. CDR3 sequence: CASSLRVGQGGNNEQFF. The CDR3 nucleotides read TGTGCCAGCAGCTTAAGGGTCGGACAGGGGGGAAACAATGAGCAGTTCTTC.

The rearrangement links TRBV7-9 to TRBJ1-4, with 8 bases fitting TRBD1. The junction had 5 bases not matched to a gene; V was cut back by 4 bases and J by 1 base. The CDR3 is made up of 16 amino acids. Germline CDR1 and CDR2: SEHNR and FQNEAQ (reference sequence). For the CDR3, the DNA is TGTGCCAGCAGCTGGGAACAGGGGGAAACTAATGAAAAACTGTTTTTT. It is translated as CASSWEQGETNEKLFF.

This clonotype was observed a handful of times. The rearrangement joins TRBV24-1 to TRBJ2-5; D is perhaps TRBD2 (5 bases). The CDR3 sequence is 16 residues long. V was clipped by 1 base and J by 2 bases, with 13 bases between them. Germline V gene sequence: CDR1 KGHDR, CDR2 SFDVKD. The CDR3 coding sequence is TGTGCCACCAGTGATTTATCGGGGAACGGGCAAGAGACCCAGTACTTC. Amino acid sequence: CATSDLSGNGQETQYF.

CDR3 amino acids: CASSPTVENQPQHF. The CDR3 bases are TGTGCCAGCAGCCCCACGGTGGAGAATCAGCCCCAGCATTTT. The chain combines TRBV21-1 with TRBJ1-5. TRBV21-1 is termed a pseudogene. This CDR3 comprises 14 residues.

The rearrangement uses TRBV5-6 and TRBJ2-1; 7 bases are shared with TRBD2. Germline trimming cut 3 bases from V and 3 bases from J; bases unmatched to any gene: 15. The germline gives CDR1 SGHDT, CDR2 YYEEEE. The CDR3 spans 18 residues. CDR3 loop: CASSSGTGGPRVYNEQFF. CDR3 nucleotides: TGTGCCAGCAGCTCAGGAACGGGGGGTCCGAGGGTCTACAATGAGCAGTTCTTC.

Written as DNA, the CDR3 is TGTGCCAGCAGTACCGACCGTTCTAGCACAGATACGCAGTATTTT. Its translation: CASSTDRSSTDTQYF. The rearrangement links TRBV2 to TRBJ2-3; unclear D gene. V was cut by 5 bases and J by 0 bases, with 12 bases left in between. Germline CDR1 SNHLY, CDR2 FYNNEI. There are 15 residues in the CDR3. Supplemented by reference TRBV2 and TRBJ2-3, the full variable domain reads EPEVTQTPSHQVTQMGQEVILRCVPISNHLYFYWYRQILGQKVEFLVSFYNNEISEKSEIFDDQFSVERPDGSNFTLKIRSTKLEDSAMYFCASSTDRSSTDTQYFGPGTRLTVL.

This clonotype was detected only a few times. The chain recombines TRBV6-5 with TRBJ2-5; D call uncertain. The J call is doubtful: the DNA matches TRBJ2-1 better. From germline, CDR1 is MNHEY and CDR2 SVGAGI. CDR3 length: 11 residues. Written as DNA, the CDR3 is TGTGCCAGCAGGGGCTACCACGAGCAGTTCTTC. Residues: CASRGYHEQFF.

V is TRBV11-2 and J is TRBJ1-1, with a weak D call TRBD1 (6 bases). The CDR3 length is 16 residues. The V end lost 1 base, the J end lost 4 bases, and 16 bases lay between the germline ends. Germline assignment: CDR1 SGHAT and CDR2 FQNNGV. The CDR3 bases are TGTGCCAGCAGCTTAGGATTGGGGGCCGGGCGCACTGAAGCTTTCTTT. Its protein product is CASSLGLGAGRTEAFF. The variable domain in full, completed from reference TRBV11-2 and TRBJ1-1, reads EAGVAQSPRYKIIEKRQSVAFWCNPISGHATLYWYQQILGQGPKLLIQFQNNGVVDDSQLPKDRFSAERLKGVDSTLKIQPAKLEDSAVYLCASSLGLGAGRTEAFFGQGTRLTVV.

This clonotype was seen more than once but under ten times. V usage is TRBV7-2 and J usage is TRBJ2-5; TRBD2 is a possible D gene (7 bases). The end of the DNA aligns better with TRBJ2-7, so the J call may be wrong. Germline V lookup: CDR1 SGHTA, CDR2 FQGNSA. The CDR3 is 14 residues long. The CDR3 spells CASSFRLGGDEQYF. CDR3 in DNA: TGTGCCAGCAGCTTCCGACTAGGGGGGGACGAGCAGTACTTC.

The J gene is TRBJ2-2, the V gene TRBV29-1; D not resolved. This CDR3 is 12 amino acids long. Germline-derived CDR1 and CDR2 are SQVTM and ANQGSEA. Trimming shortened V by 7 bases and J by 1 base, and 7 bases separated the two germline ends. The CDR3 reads CSAGQNTGELFF. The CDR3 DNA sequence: TGCAGCGCTGGCCAGAACACCGGGGAGCTGTTTTTT.

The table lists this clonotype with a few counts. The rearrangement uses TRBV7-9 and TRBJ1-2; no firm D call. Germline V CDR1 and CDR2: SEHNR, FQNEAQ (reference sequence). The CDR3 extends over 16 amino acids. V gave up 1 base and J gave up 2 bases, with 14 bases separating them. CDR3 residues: CASSLEADLENYGYTF. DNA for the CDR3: TGTGCCAGCAGCTTAGAGGCGGACTTAGAAAACTATGGCTACACCTTC.

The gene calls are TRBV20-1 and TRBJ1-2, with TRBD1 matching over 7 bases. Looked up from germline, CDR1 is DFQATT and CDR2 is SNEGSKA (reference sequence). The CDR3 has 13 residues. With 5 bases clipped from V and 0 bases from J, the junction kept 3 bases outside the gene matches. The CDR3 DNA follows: TGCAGTGCTGGCGGACAGGCTAACTATGGCTACACCTTC. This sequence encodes CSAGGQANYGYTF.

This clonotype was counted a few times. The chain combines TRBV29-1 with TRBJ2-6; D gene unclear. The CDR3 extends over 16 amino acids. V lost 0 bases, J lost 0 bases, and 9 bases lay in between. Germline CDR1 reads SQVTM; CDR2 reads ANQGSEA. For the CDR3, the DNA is TGCAGCGTTGAAGATCTGGATAGCTCTGGGGCCAACGTCCTGACTTTC. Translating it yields CSVEDLDSSGANVLTF.

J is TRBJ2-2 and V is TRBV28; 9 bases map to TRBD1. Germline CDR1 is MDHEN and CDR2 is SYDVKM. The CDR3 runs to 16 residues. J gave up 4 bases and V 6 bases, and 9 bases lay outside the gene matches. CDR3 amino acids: CASSSPGQGPTGELFF. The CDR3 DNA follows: TGTGCCAGCAGCTCTCCGGGACAGGGTCCCACCGGGGAGCTGTTTTTT.

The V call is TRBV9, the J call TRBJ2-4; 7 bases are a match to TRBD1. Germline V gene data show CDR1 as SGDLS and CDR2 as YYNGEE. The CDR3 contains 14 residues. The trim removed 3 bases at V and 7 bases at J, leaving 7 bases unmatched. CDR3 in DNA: TGTGCCAGCAGCGACAACAGGGGTTTGAACATTCAGTACTTC. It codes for CASSDNRGLNIQYF.

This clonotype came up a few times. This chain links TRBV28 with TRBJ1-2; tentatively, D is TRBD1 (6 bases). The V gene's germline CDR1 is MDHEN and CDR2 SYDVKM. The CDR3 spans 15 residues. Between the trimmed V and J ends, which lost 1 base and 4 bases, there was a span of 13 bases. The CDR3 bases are TGTGCCAGCAGTTTATCCTTGGGACAAACCTATGGCTACACCTTC. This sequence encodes CASSLSLGQTYGYTF.

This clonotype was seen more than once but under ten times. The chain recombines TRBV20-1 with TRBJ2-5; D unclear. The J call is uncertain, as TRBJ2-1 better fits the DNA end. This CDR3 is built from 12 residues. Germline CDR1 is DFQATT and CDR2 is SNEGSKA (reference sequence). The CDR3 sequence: CSASGPADEQFF. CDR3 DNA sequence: TGCAGTGCTAGCGGGCCTGCGGATGAGCAGTTCTTC.

The CDR3, as DNA: TGTGCCACCAGCAGTGGCAGGGGCAATGAGCAGTTCTTC. Protein: CATSSGRGNEQFF. The rearrangement joins TRBV15 to TRBJ2-1, with a tentative D call TRBD1 (6 bases). The ends were cut back, 3 bases at V and 6 bases at J, with 9 bases in the middle. The CDR3 has 13 residues. Germline values: CDR1 LNHNV, CDR2 YYDKDF (reference sequence).